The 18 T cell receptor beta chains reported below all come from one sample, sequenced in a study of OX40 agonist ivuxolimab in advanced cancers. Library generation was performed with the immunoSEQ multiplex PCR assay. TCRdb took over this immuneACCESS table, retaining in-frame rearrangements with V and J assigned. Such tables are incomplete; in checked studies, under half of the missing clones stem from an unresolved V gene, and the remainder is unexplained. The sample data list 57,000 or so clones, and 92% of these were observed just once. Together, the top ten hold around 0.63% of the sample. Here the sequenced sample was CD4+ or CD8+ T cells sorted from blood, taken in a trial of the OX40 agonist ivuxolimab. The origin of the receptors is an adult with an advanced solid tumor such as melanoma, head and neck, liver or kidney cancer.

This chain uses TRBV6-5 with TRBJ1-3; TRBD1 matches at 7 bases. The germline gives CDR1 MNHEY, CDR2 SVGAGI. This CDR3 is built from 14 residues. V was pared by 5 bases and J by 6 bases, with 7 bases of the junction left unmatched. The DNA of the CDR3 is TGTGCCAGCAGTGAGACAGGGAGAGAAAACACCATATATTTT. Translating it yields CASSETGRENTIYF.

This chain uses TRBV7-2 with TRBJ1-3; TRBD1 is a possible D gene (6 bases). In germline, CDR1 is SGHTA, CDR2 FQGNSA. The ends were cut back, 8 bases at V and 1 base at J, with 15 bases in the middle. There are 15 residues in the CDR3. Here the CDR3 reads CASGNGQWSGNTIYF. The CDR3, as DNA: TGTGCCAGCGGCAATGGACAGTGGTCTGGAAACACCATATATTTT.

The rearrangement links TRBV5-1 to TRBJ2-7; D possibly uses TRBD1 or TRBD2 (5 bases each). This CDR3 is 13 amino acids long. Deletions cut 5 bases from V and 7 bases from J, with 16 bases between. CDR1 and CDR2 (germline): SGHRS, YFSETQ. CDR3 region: CASRTGEGREQYF. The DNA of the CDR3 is TGCGCCAGCAGGACTGGTGAGGGGCGGGAGCAGTACTTC.

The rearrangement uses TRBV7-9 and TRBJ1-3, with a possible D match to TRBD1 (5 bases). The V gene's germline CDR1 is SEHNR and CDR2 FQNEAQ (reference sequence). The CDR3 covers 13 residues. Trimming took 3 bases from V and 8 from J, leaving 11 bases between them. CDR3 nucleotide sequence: TGTGCCAGCAGCTTCGAACAGGTGCACACCATATATTTT. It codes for CASSFEQVHTIYF.

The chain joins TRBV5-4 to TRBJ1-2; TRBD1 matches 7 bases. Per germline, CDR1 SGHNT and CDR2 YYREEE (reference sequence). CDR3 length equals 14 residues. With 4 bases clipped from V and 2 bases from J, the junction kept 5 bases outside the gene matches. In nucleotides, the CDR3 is TGTGCCAGCAGCCGGACAGGTGGGAACTATGGCTACACCTTC. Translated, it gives CASSRTGGNYGYTF.

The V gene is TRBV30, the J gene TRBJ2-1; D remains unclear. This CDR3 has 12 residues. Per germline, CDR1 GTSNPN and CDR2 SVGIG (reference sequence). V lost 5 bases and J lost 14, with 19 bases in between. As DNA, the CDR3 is TGTGCCTGGGGTCTCGGGCCTCCAGAAGAGTTCTTC. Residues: CAWGLGPPEEFF. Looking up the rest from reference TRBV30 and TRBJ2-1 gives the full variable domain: SQTIHQWPATLVQPVGSPLSLECTVEGTSNPNLYWYRQAAGRGLQLLFYSVGIGQISSEVPQNLSASRPQDRQFILSSKKLLLSDSGFYLCAWGLGPPEEFFGPGTRLTVL.

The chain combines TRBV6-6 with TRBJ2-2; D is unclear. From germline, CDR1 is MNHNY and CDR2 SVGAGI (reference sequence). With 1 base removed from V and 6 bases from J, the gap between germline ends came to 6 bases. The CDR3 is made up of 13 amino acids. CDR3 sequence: CASSYLGSGELFF. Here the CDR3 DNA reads TGTGCCAGCAGTTACTTAGGGTCCGGGGAGCTGTTTTTT.

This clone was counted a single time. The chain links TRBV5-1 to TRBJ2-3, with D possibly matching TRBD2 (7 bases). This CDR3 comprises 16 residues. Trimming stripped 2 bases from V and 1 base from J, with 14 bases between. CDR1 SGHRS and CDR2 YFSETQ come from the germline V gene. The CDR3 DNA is TGCGCCAGCAGCTTTCAAGGGGGAGGGGGCACAGATACGCAGTATTTT. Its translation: CASSFQGGGGTDTQYF.

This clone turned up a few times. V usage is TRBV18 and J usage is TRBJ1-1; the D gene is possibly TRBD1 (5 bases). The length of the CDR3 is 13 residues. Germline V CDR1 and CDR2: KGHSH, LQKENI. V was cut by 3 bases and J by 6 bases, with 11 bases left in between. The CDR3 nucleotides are TGTGCCAGCTCACCGAGGAGGGGACCTGAAGCTTTCTTT. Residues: CASSPRRGPEAFF.

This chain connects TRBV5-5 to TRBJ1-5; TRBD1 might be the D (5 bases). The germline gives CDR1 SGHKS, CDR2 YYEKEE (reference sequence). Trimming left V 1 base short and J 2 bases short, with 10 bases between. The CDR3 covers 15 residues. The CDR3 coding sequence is TGTGCCAGCAGCTTGACAGGTATGGGCAATCAGCCCCAGCATTTT. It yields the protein CASSLTGMGNQPQHF.

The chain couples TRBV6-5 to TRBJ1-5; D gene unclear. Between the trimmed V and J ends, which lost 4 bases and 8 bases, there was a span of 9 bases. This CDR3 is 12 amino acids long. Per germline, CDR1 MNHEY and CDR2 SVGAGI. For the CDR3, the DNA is TGTGCCAGCAGTTTGAACGGTGAGCCCCAGCATTTT. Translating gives CASSLNGEPQHF.

The CDR3 sequence is CASSPGTGGSYTF. The CDR3 region has the DNA TGTGCCAGCAGCCCAGGGACAGGGGGGAGCTACACCTTC. The chain links TRBV7-3 to TRBJ1-2; 11 bases align to TRBD1. V lost 5 bases and J lost 9; bases outside the gene matches: 5. This CDR3 contains 13 residues. Germline V CDR1 and CDR2: SGHTA, FQGTGA.

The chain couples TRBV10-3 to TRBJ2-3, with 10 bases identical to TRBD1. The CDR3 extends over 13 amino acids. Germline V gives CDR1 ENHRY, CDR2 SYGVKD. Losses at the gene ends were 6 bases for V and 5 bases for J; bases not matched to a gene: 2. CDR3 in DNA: TGTGCCATCAGCGGACAGGGGGTAGATACGCAGTATTTT. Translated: CAISGQGVDTQYF.

CDR3 DNA: TGTGCCAGCAGCTTAGCCAGTGGCACAGATACGCAGTATTTT. Residues: CASSLASGTDTQYF. The V gene is TRBV7-3, the J gene TRBJ2-3; D is ambiguous. Germline CDR1 SGHTA, CDR2 FQGTGA. The CDR3 runs to 14 residues. The V and J ends lost 2 bases and 1 base respectively, with 7 bases between them.

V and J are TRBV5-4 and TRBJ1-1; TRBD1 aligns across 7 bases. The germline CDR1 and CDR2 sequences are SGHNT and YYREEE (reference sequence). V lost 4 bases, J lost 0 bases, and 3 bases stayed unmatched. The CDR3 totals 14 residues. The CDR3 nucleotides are TGTGCCAGCAGCGCGGGACAGTTGAACACTGAAGCTTTCTTT. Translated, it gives CASSAGQLNTEAFF.

The DNA of the CDR3 is TGTGCCAGCAGTGTTGGGACAGGCTATGGCTACACCTTC. It is translated as CASSVGTGYGYTF. The rearrangement joins TRBV2 to TRBJ1-2; 8 nucleotides line up with TRBD1. Trimming cost V 4 bases and J 4 bases; bases outside gene matches: 2. CDR3 size: 13 residues. Per the germline V gene, CDR1 is SNHLY and CDR2 is FYNNEI.

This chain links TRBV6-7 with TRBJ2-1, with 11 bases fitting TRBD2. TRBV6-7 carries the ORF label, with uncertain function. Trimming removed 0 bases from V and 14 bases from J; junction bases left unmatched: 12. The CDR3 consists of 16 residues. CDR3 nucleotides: TGTGCCAGCAGTTACTCGAGGACTAGCGGGTGCCCACCTAAGTTCTTC. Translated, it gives CASSYSRTSGCPPKFF.

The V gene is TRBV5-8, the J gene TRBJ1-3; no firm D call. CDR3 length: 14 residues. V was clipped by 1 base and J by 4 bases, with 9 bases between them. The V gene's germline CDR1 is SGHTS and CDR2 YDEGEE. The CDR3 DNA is TGTGCCAGCAGCTTGAAGGGCCTCGGAAACACCATATATTTT. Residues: CASSLKGLGNTIYF.